The sequence of this T cell receptor (beta chain) was determined in a study of OX40 agonist ivuxolimab in advanced cancers. Sequencing was performed with immunoSEQ multiplex PCR; in TCRdb, only in-frame clones are kept and a portion is missing. The repertoire holds over 65,000 clones, with 80% to 85% as singletons. Overall study results and limits: Normalized T-cell clonal expansion was also low in a subset of nonresponders. Antigens targeted by the expanded peripheral T cells were not determined. The study observed clonal expansion of CD4+ and CD8+ blood T cells by week 6 at 0.1 to 3.0 mg/kg.

Concerning this clone: Its antigen is currently unknown.

Patients were ineligible given autoimmune disease history or systemic immunosuppression. The sample here was CD4+ or CD8+ T cells sorted from blood, taken in a trial of the OX40 agonist ivuxolimab. This clonotype was sampled from an adult with an advanced solid tumor such as melanoma, head and neck, liver or kidney cancer.

DNA of the CDR3: TGTGCCAGCAGCTACGAGACAGGGGCTGGAAACACCATATATTTT. This gives the protein CASSYETGAGNTIYF. The chain recombines TRBV11-2 with TRBJ1-3; 8 bases match TRBD1. The CDR3 covers 15 residues. The V gene end was trimmed by 4 bases and the J gene end by 2 bases; junction bases not matched to a gene: 4. CDR1 is SGHAT and CDR2 is FQNNGV in the germline V gene. Filled out from reference TRBV11-2 and TRBJ1-3, the complete variable domain reads EAGVAQSPRYKIIEKRQSVAFWCNPISGHATLYWYQQILGQGPKLLIQFQNNGVVDDSQLPKDRFSAERLKGVDSTLKIQPAKLEDSAVYLCASSYETGAGNTIYFGEGSWLTVV.